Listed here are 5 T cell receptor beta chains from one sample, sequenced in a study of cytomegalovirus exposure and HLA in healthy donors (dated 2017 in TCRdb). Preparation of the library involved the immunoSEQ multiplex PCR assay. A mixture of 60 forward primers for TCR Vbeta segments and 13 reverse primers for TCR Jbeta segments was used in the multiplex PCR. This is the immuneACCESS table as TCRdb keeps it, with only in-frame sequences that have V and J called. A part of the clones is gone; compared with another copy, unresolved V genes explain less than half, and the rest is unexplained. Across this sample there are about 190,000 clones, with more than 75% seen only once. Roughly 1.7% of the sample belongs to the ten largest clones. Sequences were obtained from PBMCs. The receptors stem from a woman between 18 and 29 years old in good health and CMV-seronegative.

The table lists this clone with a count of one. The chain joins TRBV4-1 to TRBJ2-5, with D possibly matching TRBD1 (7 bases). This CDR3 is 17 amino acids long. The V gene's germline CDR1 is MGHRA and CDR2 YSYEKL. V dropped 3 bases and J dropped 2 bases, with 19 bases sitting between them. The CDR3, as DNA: TGCGCCAGCAGCCACAACCGAGGGCAGGGGGGACAAGAGACCCAGTACTTC. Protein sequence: CASSHNRGQGGQETQYF.

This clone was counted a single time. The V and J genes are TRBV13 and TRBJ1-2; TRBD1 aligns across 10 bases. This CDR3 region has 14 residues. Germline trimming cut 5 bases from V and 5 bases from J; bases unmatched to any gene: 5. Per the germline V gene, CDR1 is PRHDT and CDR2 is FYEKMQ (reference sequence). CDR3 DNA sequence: TGTGCCAGCAGCATTGGGACAGGGGATTATGGCTACACCTTC. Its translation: CASSIGTGDYGYTF.

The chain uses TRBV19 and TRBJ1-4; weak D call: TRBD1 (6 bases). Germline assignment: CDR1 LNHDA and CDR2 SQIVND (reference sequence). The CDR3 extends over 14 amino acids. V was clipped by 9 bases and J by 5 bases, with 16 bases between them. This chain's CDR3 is CASGQTVQNEKLFF. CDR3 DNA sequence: TGTGCCAGCGGACAGACAGTTCAGAATGAAAAACTGTTTTTT.

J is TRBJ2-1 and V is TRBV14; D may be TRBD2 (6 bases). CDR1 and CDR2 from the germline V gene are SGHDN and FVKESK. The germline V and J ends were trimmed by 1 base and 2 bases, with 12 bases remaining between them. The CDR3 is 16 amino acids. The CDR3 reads CASSQVGGRPYNEQFF. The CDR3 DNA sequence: TGTGCCAGCAGCCAAGTAGGAGGGAGGCCCTACAATGAGCAGTTCTTC.

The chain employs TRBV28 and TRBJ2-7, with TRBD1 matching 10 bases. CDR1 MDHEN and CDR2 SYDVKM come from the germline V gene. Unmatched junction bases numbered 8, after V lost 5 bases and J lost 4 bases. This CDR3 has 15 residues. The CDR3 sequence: CASSTGPGQGYEQYF. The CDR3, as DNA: TGTGCCAGCAGTACCGGGCCGGGACAGGGGTACGAGCAGTACTTC.